A single sample gave rise to the 14 T cell receptor beta chains below, sequenced in a study of blood T cell repertoires in COVID-19. Profiled with immunoSEQ multiplex PCR; TCRdb holds only in-frame clones, not every one. The sample contains around 99,000 clones, 80% of which appear only once. The sequenced sample was peripheral blood. Receptor source: a man aged 50-60 years who had recovered from COVID-19.

This clone was recorded a few times. V is TRBV6-6 and J is TRBJ2-1; tentatively, D is TRBD1 (5 bases). The CDR3 extends over 14 amino acids. Looked up from germline, CDR1 is MNHNY and CDR2 is SVGAGI (reference sequence). Trimming took 10 bases from V and 1 from J, leaving 14 bases between them. CDR3 sequence (DNA): TGTGCCATCCAAAAGGGGTTTTCCTACAATGAGCAGTTCTTC. Its protein product is CAIQKGFSYNEQFF.

This chain connects TRBV7-2 to TRBJ1-6; 10 bases line up with TRBD1. The CDR3 length is 15 residues. Trimming cost V 5 bases and J 6 bases; bases outside gene matches: 4. Germline lookup yields CDR1 SGHTA and CDR2 FQGNSA. CDR3 nucleotides: TGTGCCAGCAGCACGGACAGGGGGAGTAATTCACCCCTCCACTTT. Translating gives CASSTDRGSNSPLHF.

V gene TRBV7-3 combines with J gene TRBJ2-1; 10 bases fit TRBD2. Trimming took 5 bases from V and 6 from J; bases not matched to a gene: 7. This CDR3 has 15 amino acids. CDR1 is SGHTA, CDR2 FQGTGA, per germline. The CDR3, as DNA: TGTGCCAGCAGCCAGGCTAGCGGGGGATCCAATGAGCAGTTCTTC. Translation gives CASSQASGGSNEQFF.

J is TRBJ2-2 and V is TRBV7-3; D is unresolved. The CDR3 is made up of 15 amino acids. The V end was cut by 5 bases, the J end by 5 bases, with 15 bases between. The germline CDR1 and CDR2 sequences are SGHTA and FQGTGA. DNA of the CDR3: TGTGCCAGCAGCCAACGCCAGACAAGGACCGGGGAGCTGTTTTTT. It specifies CASSQRQTRTGELFF.

This clone was detected once. This rearrangement joins TRBV6-4 to TRBJ2-1; 9 nucleotides align to TRBD2. The CDR3 consists of 14 residues. J gave up 6 bases and V 5 bases, and 5 bases lay outside the gene matches. Germline V CDR1 and CDR2: MRHNA, SNTAGT. CDR3 bases: TGTGCCAGCAGTCGGACTAGCGTGGGCAATGAGCAGTTCTTC. Its protein product is CASSRTSVGNEQFF.

This clone was seen more than once but under ten times. The V and J genes are TRBV19 and TRBJ1-1; the match to TRBD1 covers 10 bases. The V gene end was trimmed by 2 bases and the J gene end by 2 bases; junction bases not matched to a gene: 2. The CDR3 sequence is 15 residues long. Germline lookup yields CDR1 LNHDA and CDR2 SQIVND (reference sequence). The CDR3 loop is CASSILTGGNTEAFF. The CDR3 DNA reads as TGTGCCAGTAGTATATTGACAGGGGGCAACACTGAAGCTTTCTTT.

The chain has TRBV6-5 and TRBJ1-2, with TRBD1 matching over 8 bases. J was trimmed by 4 bases and V by 9 bases; bases with no gene match: 10. The CDR3 covers 14 residues. CDR1 MNHEY and CDR2 SVGAGI come from the germline V gene. Here the CDR3 DNA reads TGTGCCAGTTGCCGACAGGGGAAGTCCTATGGCTACACCTTC. Its translation is CASCRQGKSYGYTF.

V usage is TRBV15 and J usage is TRBJ1-2; D not resolved. Germline CDR1 and CDR2: LNHNV and YYDKDF (reference sequence). The CDR3 is 18 residues long. The germline V and J ends were trimmed by 0 bases and 0 bases, with 17 bases remaining between them. The CDR3 loop reads CATSRDRDPTITNYGYTF. The DNA of the CDR3 is TGTGCCACCAGCAGAGATCGGGATCCTACTATCACTAACTATGGCTACACCTTC.

CDR3 sequence reads: CAISEGRGKVNIQYF. The CDR3 DNA reads TGTGCCATCAGTGAAGGCAGGGGGAAGGTAAACATTCAGTACTTC. The rearrangement links TRBV10-3 to TRBJ2-4; 7 bases map to TRBD1. This CDR3 comprises 15 residues. Trimming cost V 3 bases and J 6 bases; bases outside gene matches: 8. From germline, CDR1 is ENHRY and CDR2 SYGVKD.

The rearrangement joins TRBV5-1 to TRBJ2-3; no clear D gene. The V gene lost 5 bases and the J gene lost 1 base, with 17 bases spanning the gap. This CDR3 is 16 amino acids long. Looked up from germline, CDR1 is SGHRS and CDR2 is YFSETQ. The CDR3 reads CASRNLYKEGTDTQYF. In nucleotides, the CDR3 is TGCGCCAGCAGAAACCTCTACAAAGAGGGCACAGATACGCAGTATTTT.

The chain employs TRBV6-5 and TRBJ1-4; possible D gene TRBD1, 6 bases. Germline values: CDR1 MNHEY, CDR2 SVGAGI. The CDR3 covers 15 residues. The V gene lost 0 bases and the J gene lost 8 bases, with 13 bases spanning the gap. The CDR3 DNA sequence: TGTGCCAGCAGTTACTCCGACAGGACCACCGAAAAACTGTTTTTT. Translating gives CASSYSDRTTEKLFF.

The chain couples TRBV6-5 to TRBJ2-7, with TRBD1 identical over 12 bases. J gave up 5 bases and V 4 bases, and 6 bases lay outside the gene matches. Per germline, CDR1 MNHEY and CDR2 SVGAGI. The CDR3 covers 15 residues. CDR3 sequence (DNA): TGTGCCAGCAGTTCCCCGGGACAGGGGGCCAACGAGCAGTACTTC. Its translation: CASSSPGQGANEQYF.

The chain has TRBV7-8 and TRBJ2-1; 8 bases are shared with TRBD2. The CDR3 length is 14 residues. Germline V gene sequence: CDR1 SGHVS, CDR2 FQNEAQ. J was trimmed by 6 bases and V by 7 bases; bases with no gene match: 8. The CDR3 here is CASILREVGNEQFF. The CDR3 coding sequence is TGTGCCAGCATCCTGCGGGAGGTGGGCAATGAGCAGTTCTTC.

The sample holds a few counts of this clone. V and J are TRBV5-4 and TRBJ2-7, with D unclear. V dropped 3 bases and J dropped 2 bases, with 9 bases sitting between them. CDR1 is SGHNT and CDR2 is YYREEE in the germline V gene (reference sequence). The length of the CDR3 is 13 residues. Written as DNA, the CDR3 is TGTGCCAGCAGCTCAGAATACACCTACGAGCAGTACTTC. Translating gives CASSSEYTYEQYF.